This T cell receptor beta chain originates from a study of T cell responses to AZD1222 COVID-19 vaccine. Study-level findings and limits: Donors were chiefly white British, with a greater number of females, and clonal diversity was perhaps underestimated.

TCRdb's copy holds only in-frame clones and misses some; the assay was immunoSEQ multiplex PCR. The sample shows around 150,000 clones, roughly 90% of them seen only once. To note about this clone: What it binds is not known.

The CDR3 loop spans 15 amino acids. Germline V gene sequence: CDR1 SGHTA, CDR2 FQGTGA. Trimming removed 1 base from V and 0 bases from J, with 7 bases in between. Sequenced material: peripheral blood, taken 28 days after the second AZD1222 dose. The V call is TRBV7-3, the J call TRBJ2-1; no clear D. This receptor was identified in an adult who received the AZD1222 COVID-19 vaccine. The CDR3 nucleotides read TGTGCCAGCAGCTTAAGCGGAACCTCCTACAATGAGCAGTTCTTC. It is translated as CASSLSGTSYNEQFF.